This passage covers 15 T cell receptor beta chains from one sample sequenced in a study of T-cell reconstitution after alpha-beta-depleted transplantation in children. As it was prepared, the TCRbeta library received unique molecular identifiers. TCRdb analysed the PCR reads with MiXCR anew, one entry per CDR3 protein. The table lists fewer than 550,000 distinct CDR3 sequences, 11% of them singletons. This sample comprised PBMCs, mostly from graft donor cells, obtained 180 days after TCRalphabeta/CD19-depleted stem cell transplant. The receptors were gathered from a female patient aged 2 to 10 who had a stem cell transplant for aplastic anemia, so the T cells may come from the graft donor.

On this clonotype itself: The CDR3 does not end in the conserved phenylalanine or tryptophan, so this is likely a read error. This chain joins TRBV12-3 or TRBV12-4 and TRBJ1-5; D possibly corresponds to TRBD1 (6 bases). V shed 6 bases and J shed 7 bases, with 16 bases lying between them. The CDR3 consists of 14 residues. CDR3 in amino acids: CASRLQGARQPQHL. CDR3 nucleotide sequence: TGTGCCAGCAGACTACAGGGAGCGAGGCAGCCCCAGCATTTG.

The chain has TRBV27 and TRBJ2-1; no definite D call. Germline loops: CDR1 MNHEY, CDR2 SMNVEV (reference sequence). This CDR3 is 11 amino acids long. V lost 6 bases to trimming and J lost 6 bases, with 6 bases between them. The CDR3 DNA is TGTGCCAGCAGCACTATCAATGAGCAGTTCTTC. This encodes CASSTINEQFF.

This clonotype was detected a few times. The V and J genes are TRBV6-2 or TRBV6-3 and TRBJ2-7; 10 bases line up with TRBD2. The CDR3 totals 18 residues. Trimming took 3 bases from V and 4 from J; bases not matched to a gene: 15. The germline V gene encodes CDR1 MNHEY and CDR2 SVGEGT. The CDR3 sequence is CASSYPPFHSGRAYEQYV. The CDR3, as DNA: TGTGCCAGCAGTTATCCGCCCTTTCACAGCGGGAGGGCTTACGAGCAGTACGTC.

Only a few counts were recorded for this clonotype. The chain links TRBV5-1 to TRBJ1-5, with 10 bases lining up with TRBD1. V dropped 2 bases and J dropped 5; count of bases not matched to a gene: 4. Germline lookup yields CDR1 SGHRS and CDR2 YFSETQ. The CDR3 runs to 15 residues. CDR3: CASSLRTGGDQPQHF. CDR3 nucleotide sequence: TGCGCCAGCAGCTTACGGACAGGGGGGGATCAGCCCCAGCATTTT.

The J gene is TRBJ1-5, the V gene TRBV7-2; a possible D gene is TRBD1 (5 bases). In germline, CDR1 is SGHTA, CDR2 FQGNSA. The CDR3 loop spans 15 amino acids. The V gene lost 1 base and the J gene lost 6 bases, with 13 bases spanning the gap. The CDR3 DNA reads TGTGCCAGCAGCTTAGGACACCCCGGGGGTCAGCCCCAGCATTTT. Its translation: CASSLGHPGGQPQHF.

This clonotype came up many times. V is TRBV20-1 and J is TRBJ2-5, with D tentatively TRBD2 (5 bases). Deletions cut 3 bases from V and 3 bases from J, with 8 bases between. The germline V gene encodes CDR1 DFQATT and CDR2 SNEGSKA (reference sequence). This CDR3 spans 12 amino acids. The CDR3 protein is CSASRREETQYF. DNA for the CDR3: TGCAGTGCTAGTCGGCGGGAAGAGACCCAGTACTTC.

This clonotype came up many times. This chain joins TRBV4-1 and TRBJ2-2, with TRBD2 matching 10 bases. The V gene end was trimmed by 0 bases and the J gene end by 3 bases; junction bases not matched to a gene: 4. This CDR3 is built from 17 residues. Germline assignment: CDR1 MGHRA and CDR2 YSYEKL. DNA for the CDR3: TGCGCCAGCAGCCAAGAAAGCGGGAGGGTGGACACCGGGGAGCTGTTTTTT. Translating gives CASSQESGRVDTGELFF.

This clonotype was seen a few times. The rearrangement links TRBV5-1 to TRBJ1-1, with a possible D match to TRBD1 (5 bases). The length of the CDR3 is 16 residues. Germline V gene sequence: CDR1 SGHRS, CDR2 YFSETQ. V shed 1 base and J shed 3 bases, with 16 bases lying between them. CDR3 coding DNA: TGCGCCAGCAGCTTGAGGAGGGGCGCTGGGGACACTGAAGCTTTCTTT. It codes for CASSLRRGAGDTEAFF. Variable domain in full (rest from reference TRBV5-1 and TRBJ1-1): KAGVTQTPRYLIKTRGQQVTLSCSPISGHRSVSWYQQTPGQGLQFLFEYFSETQRNKGNFPGRFSGRQFSNSRSEMNVSTLELGDSALYLCASSLRRGAGDTEAFFGQGTRLTVV.

A few counts support this clonotype. V is TRBV7-3 and J is TRBJ2-1, with D unclear. Germline V CDR1 and CDR2: SGHTA, FQGTGA. The V end lost 4 bases, the J end lost 6 bases, and 16 bases lay between the germline ends. The CDR3 is made up of 15 amino acids. Here the CDR3 DNA reads TGTGCCAGCAGCTCCACGGCACGGGTTTTCAATGAGCAGTTCTTC. This gives the protein CASSSTARVFNEQFF.

This clonotype appeared a few times. The chain employs TRBV27 and TRBJ1-3; D remains unclear. The CDR3 extends over 13 amino acids. Germline V gives CDR1 MNHEY, CDR2 SMNVEV (reference sequence). Trimming took 5 bases from V and 0 from J, leaving 5 bases between them. The CDR3 reads CASSKVSGNTIYF. Here the CDR3 DNA reads TGTGCCAGCAGTAAAGTCTCTGGAAACACCATATATTTT.

This clonotype was seen more than once but under ten times. The chain joins TRBV6-1 to TRBJ2-7; 11 positions agree with TRBD1. Germline V gene lookup returns CDR1 MNHNS and CDR2 SASEGT. The CDR3 totals 17 residues. V dropped 6 bases and J dropped 3; count of bases not matched to a gene: 13. The CDR3 loop reads CASRLSRGTGGYYEQYV. The DNA for the CDR3 is TGTGCCAGCAGACTCAGCAGGGGGACAGGGGGTTACTACGAGCAGTACGTC.

J is TRBJ1-2 and V is TRBV28; TRBD1 might be the D (5 bases). The V end was cut by 3 bases, the J end by 5 bases, with 13 bases between. This CDR3 has 14 residues. The germline V gene encodes CDR1 MDHEN and CDR2 SYDVKM. CDR3 sequence reads: CASSFGDSPYGYTF. CDR3 nucleotides: TGTGCCAGCAGTTTTGGCGACAGCCCGTATGGCTACACCTTC.

The chain links TRBV3-1 to TRBJ2-1, with D hard to call. V was clipped by 0 bases and J by 3 bases, with 15 bases between them. The CDR3 totals 17 residues. From germline, CDR1 is LGHDT and CDR2 YNNKEL (reference sequence). CDR3 residues: CASSQDRRRVDYNEQFF. CDR3 in DNA: TGTGCCAGCAGCCAAGATCGGCGGAGAGTAGACTACAATGAGCAGTTCTTC.

V is TRBV5-5 and J is TRBJ2-5, with TRBD1 identical over 8 bases. Germline V gene sequence: CDR1 SGHKS, CDR2 YYEKEE (reference sequence). The junction had 10 bases not matched to a gene; V was cut back by 2 bases and J by 4 bases. CDR3 length: 16 amino acids. The CDR3 protein is CASSFQTRGRTETQYF. CDR3 sequence (DNA): TGTGCCAGCAGCTTCCAAACCAGGGGGCGTACAGAGACCCAGTACTTC.

This clonotype was counted only a few times. J is TRBJ1-1 and V is TRBV19; the D is unclear. Looked up from germline, CDR1 is LNHDA and CDR2 is SQIVND (reference sequence). This CDR3 has 14 residues. Trimming pared 3 bases from V and 0 bases from J, leaving 8 bases between. The CDR3 loop reads CASSMGKMNTEAFF. CDR3 nucleotide sequence: TGTGCCAGTAGTATGGGGAAGATGAACACTGAAGCTTTCTTT.